The rows below give T cell receptor beta chains drawn from one sample of a study of blood T cell repertoires in COVID-19. The repertoire was sequenced with immunoSEQ multiplex PCR; TCRdb's copy has only in-frame clones and lacks some. Among under 200,000 clones listed, under 85% were seen once. The sequenced sample consisted of PBMCs or T cells enriched from blood (not recorded which). The receptors stem from a man aged 50-59 years who had recovered from COVID-19. Both conserved end residues are part of each CDR3. The order of the fields is V gene, clone size, D gene, J gene, CDR3 length, CDR3 protein, CDR3 DNA. The D gene is left open where the match is weak. Clone size is not always given. Where it is, it says once, few, many or a class for expanded clones.

TRBV7-2	once	.	TRBJ1-3	14	CASSPRTAGNTIYF	TGTGCCAGCAGCCCAAGGACAGCTGGAAACACCATATATTTT
TRBV3-1/TRBV3-2	.	.	TRBJ2-1	13	CASSQEGGHEQFF	TGTGCCAGCAGCCAAGAAGGCGGTCATGAGCAGTTCTTC
TRBV7-2	few	TRBD1	TRBJ2-3	14	CASSARDRVDTQYF	TGTGCCAGCAGCGCCCGGGACAGGGTGGATACGCAGTATTTT
TRBV4-3	.	TRBD1	TRBJ1-4	16	CASSRHGTGGSEKLFF	TGCGCCAGCAGTCGCCACGGGACAGGGGGAAGCGAAAAACTGTTTTTT
TRBV6-5	.	.	TRBJ1-1	13	CASTLGMNTEAFF	TGTGCCAGCACCCTTGGCATGAACACTGAAGCTTTCTTT
TRBV28	.	.	TRBJ2-2	14	CASSRHPNTGELFF	TGTGCCAGCAGCCGACACCCGAACACCGGGGAGCTGTTTTTT
TRBV4-3	.	.	TRBJ1-2	13	CASSQDRSDGYTF	TGCGCCAGCAGCCAAGATCGGAGCGATGGCTACACCTTC
TRBV14	.	.	TRBJ2-5	14	CASSQFYSAETQYF	TGTGCCAGCAGCCAGTTCTACTCAGCGGAGACCCAGTACTTC
TRBV11-3	.	TRBD2	TRBJ2-3	20	CASSPGLAGGALTGTDTQYF	TGTGCCAGCAGCCCTGGACTAGCGGGGGGCGCCCTTACTGGCACAGATACGCAGTATTTT
TRBV29-1	.	TRBD1	TRBJ1-4	13	CSVERQGTEKLFF	TGCAGCGTTGAAAGACAGGGTACTGAAAAACTGTTTTTT
TRBV3-1/TRBV3-2	.	TRBD1	TRBJ2-2	15	CASSTGTGHTGELFF	TGTGCCAGCAGCACAGGGACAGGGCACACCGGGGAGCTGTTTTTT
TRBV7-9	.	TRBD1	TRBJ1-1	15	CASSLGQGADTEAFF	TGTGCCAGCAGCTTGGGACAGGGGGCGGACACTGAAGCTTTCTTT
TRBV6-1	.	TRBD2	TRBJ2-7	16	CASSEIGGLAGREQYF	TGTGCCAGCAGTGAAATCGGGGGACTAGCGGGGAGGGAGCAGTACTTC
TRBV19	.	.	TRBJ1-3	16	CASRRTDRLSGNTIYF	TGTGCCAGTAGGAGGACAGATCGTCTCTCAGGAAACACCATATATTTT
TRBV5-5	.	.	TRBJ2-7	14	CASSSPGQPYEQYF	TGTGCCAGCAGCAGCCCGGGTCAGCCCTACGAGCAGTACTTC
TRBV6-1	.	.	TRBJ1-2	14	CASSETGTGYGYTF	TGTGCCAGCAGTGAAACCGGAACAGGGTATGGCTACACCTTC
TRBV14	.	.	TRBJ2-7	12	CASGLNSYEQYF	TGTGCCAGCGGACTAAACTCCTACGAGCAGTACTTC
TRBV6-2/TRBV6-3	few	.	TRBJ2-7	16	CASSYSQTGTYHEQYF	TGTGCCAGCAGTTACAGCCAAACAGGGACATACCACGAGCAGTACTTC
TRBV6-2/TRBV6-3	.	TRBD1	TRBJ2-2	15	CASSWDRLNTGELFF	TGTGCCAGCAGTTGGGACAGGCTGAACACCGGGGAGCTGTTTTTT
TRBV9	few	.	TRBJ1-3	15	CASSSGSTTGNTIYF	TGTGCCAGCAGCTCCGGCTCGACAACTGGAAACACCATATATTTT
TRBV11-2	.	.	TRBJ2-3	12	CASSLLADTQYF	TGTGCCAGCAGCTTGTTAGCAGATACGCAGTATTTT
TRBV5-1	.	.	TRBJ1-2	15	CASSLDSGRIYGYTF	TGCGCCAGCAGCTTGGACTCAGGCAGGATCTATGGCTACACCTTC
TRBV7-2	.	TRBD1	TRBJ1-5	13	CASSPQGDQPQHF	TGTGCCAGCAGCCCTCAGGGGGATCAGCCCCAGCATTTT
TRBV5-6	.	.	TRBJ2-5	12	CASSLFQETQYF	TGTGCCAGCAGCTTGTTCCAGGAGACCCAGTACTTC
TRBV3-1/TRBV3-2	few	.	TRBJ1-2	14	CASSQGGGRDGYTF	TGTGCCAGCAGCCAAGGGGGGGGCCGTGATGGCTACACCTTC
TRBV7-2	.	TRBD1	TRBJ1-3	14	CASSLGQGADTIYF	TGTGCCAGCAGCCTCGGACAGGGTGCGGACACCATATATTTT
TRBV12-3/TRBV12-4	.	.	TRBJ2-7	13	CASSSNRAYEQYF	TGTGCCAGCAGTTCCAACAGAGCCTACGAGCAGTACTTC
TRBV30	once	TRBD1	TRBJ1-3	15	CAWSPPGGSGNTIYF	TGTGCCTGGAGTCCGCCAGGGGGTTCTGGAAACACCATATATTTT
TRBV7-2	.	TRBD2	TRBJ2-5	14	CASREPGGSETQYF	TGTGCCAGCCGAGAGCCGGGGGGTAGTGAGACCCAGTACTTC
TRBV4-1	.	.	TRBJ2-3	14	CASRKQGGTDTQYF	TGCGCCAGCAGGAAGCAGGGCGGCACAGATACGCAGTATTTT
TRBV5-4	few	.	TRBJ1-1	19	CASSLGGPARRQSNTEAFF	TGTGCCAGCAGCTTGGGGGGGCCCGCGCGACGACAGTCGAACACTGAAGCTTTCTTT
TRBV28	.	.	TRBJ1-1	15	CASSLFGRMSTEAFF	TGTGCCAGCAGTTTATTCGGGAGAATGAGCACTGAAGCTTTCTTT
TRBV5-1	.	TRBD1	TRBJ1-1	17	CASSLASIPAGGTEAFF	TGCGCCAGCAGCTTGGCCTCTATTCCGGCAGGGGGCACTGAAGCTTTCTTT
TRBV9	.	.	TRBJ1-5	15	CASSYSGTDNQPQHF	TGTGCCAGCAGCTATAGCGGGACGGATAATCAGCCCCAGCATTTT
TRBV3-1/TRBV3-2	.	TRBD1	TRBJ2-7	17	CASSQGWGTGVPYEQYF	TGTGCCAGCAGCCAAGGGTGGGGGACAGGGGTTCCCTACGAGCAGTACTTC
TRBV7-2	.	.	TRBJ2-3	13	CASSLALPDTQYF	TGTGCCAGCAGCTTAGCCCTCCCGGATACGCAGTATTTT
TRBV4-1	.	.	TRBJ1-6	17	CASSQVMRSSYNSPLHF	TGCGCCAGCAGCCAAGTTATGAGAAGCTCCTATAATTCACCCCTCCACTTT
TRBV10-3	.	.	TRBJ2-2	15	CATSSAGTLVGELFF	TGTGCCACCTCTTCTGCGGGGACTCTCGTCGGGGAGCTGTTTTTT
TRBV28	.	.	TRBJ1-5	11	CASTNNQPQHF	TGTGCCAGCACCAACAATCAGCCCCAGCATTTT
TRBV12-5	.	TRBD1	TRBJ2-2	12	CASGFGQGELFF	TGTGCTAGTGGTTTTGGACAGGGCGAGCTGTTTTTT
TRBV5-1	.	TRBD1	TRBJ1-1	14	CASSPGTGESEAFF	TGCGCCAGCAGTCCCGGGACAGGGGAATCTGAAGCTTTCTTT
TRBV28	.	TRBD1	TRBJ2-5	15	CASSPVGQGQETQYF	TGTGCCAGCAGTCCCGTGGGACAGGGCCAGGAGACCCAGTACTTC
TRBV6-1	.	.	TRBJ1-1	14	CASSELQGPSEAFF	TGTGCCAGCAGTGAACTGCAGGGGCCCTCTGAAGCTTTCTTT
TRBV3-1/TRBV3-2	.	TRBD2	TRBJ2-2	17	CASSQGRRGSNTGELFF	TGTGCCAGCAGCCAAGGCCGGCGGGGGTCGAACACCGGGGAGCTGTTTTTT
TRBV3-1/TRBV3-2	.	.	TRBJ2-2	13	CASSRRGDGELFF	TGTGCCAGCAGCCGGCGGGGCGACGGGGAGCTGTTTTTT
TRBV30	.	.	TRBJ1-2	11	CAWSANYGYTF	TGTGCCTGGAGTGCGAACTATGGCTACACCTTC
TRBV6-5	few	.	TRBJ2-2	15	CAVGRGLANTGELFF	TGTGCCGTGGGGCGGGGGCTCGCCAACACCGGGGAGCTGTTTTTT
TRBV19	.	TRBD2	TRBJ2-2	17	CASSKLSGGRSTGELFF	TGTGCCAGTAGTAAACTCTCGGGGGGGCGGAGCACCGGGGAGCTGTTTTTT
TRBV9	.	.	TRBJ2-2	15	CASSVYGGNTGELFF	TGTGCCAGCAGCGTGTATGGCGGTAACACCGGGGAGCTGTTTTTT
TRBV6-5	.	.	TRBJ1-6	14	CASSSTSYNSPLHF	TGTGCCAGCAGTTCTACCTCCTATAATTCACCCCTCCACTTT
TRBV3-1/TRBV3-2	.	.	TRBJ1-3	14	CASSFGTAGNTIYF	TGTGCCAGCAGTTTCGGGACTGCTGGAAACACCATATATTTT